One and the same sample provided the 20 T cell receptor beta chains below, sequenced in a study of cytomegalovirus exposure and HLA in healthy donors. Amplification used 60 Vbeta primers and 13 Jbeta primers. Clones were read by immunoSEQ multiplex PCR, and TCRdb kept only the in-frame ones, dropping some. The sample holds approximately 100,000 clones, approximately 77% seen once. The sample taken for sequencing was PBMCs. The receptors here all came from a woman aged 40 to 50 in good health and CMV-seronegative.

As to this clone: Lacking the conserved final phenylalanine or tryptophan, this CDR3 likely reflects a read error. The rearrangement uses TRBV5-1 and TRBJ1-1; TRBD1 matches at 10 bases. Trimming at V came to 3 bases and at J to 2 bases, leaving 1 base not matched to a gene. CDR1 and CDR2 from the germline V gene are SGHRS and YFSETQ. This CDR3 has 14 amino acids. This chain's CDR3 is CASSWDRGNTEAFV. Here the CDR3 DNA reads TGCGCCAGCAGCTGGGACAGGGGAAACACTGAAGCTTTCGTT.

This chain uses TRBV7-9 with TRBJ1-4, with 7 positions matching TRBD1. The CDR3 has 14 amino acids. J gave up 8 bases and V 5 bases, and 8 bases lay outside the gene matches. Germline values: CDR1 SEHNR, CDR2 FQNEAQ (reference sequence). This chain's CDR3 is CASSPHRGGEKLFF. In DNA, the CDR3 is TGTGCCAGCAGCCCCCACAGGGGCGGGGAAAAACTGTTTTTT.

The V call is TRBV18, the J call TRBJ2-3, with D possibly being TRBD1 (7 bases). The germline V gene encodes CDR1 KGHSH and CDR2 LQKENI. CDR3 length: 16 residues. V shed 0 bases and J shed 2 bases, with 12 bases lying between them. The CDR3 nucleotides are TGTGCCAGCTCACCACCGCAGGGGGGAACCACAGATACGCAGTATTTT. Its translation is CASSPPQGGTTDTQYF. Complete variable domain (other parts from reference TRBV18 and TRBJ2-3): NAGVMQNPRHLVRRRGQEARLRCSPMKGHSHVYWYRQLPEEGLKFMVYLQKENIIDESGMPKERFSAEFPKEGPSILRIQQVVRGDSAAYFCASSPPQGGTTDTQYFGPGTRLTVL.

Only a few counts were recorded for this clone. V usage is TRBV9 and J usage is TRBJ2-5; TRBD2 might be the D (5 bases). Per the germline V gene, CDR1 is SGDLS and CDR2 is YYNGEE. The CDR3 is made up of 14 amino acids. The V and J ends lost 3 bases and 1 base respectively, with 10 bases between them. The CDR3 here is CASSAQRGQETQYF. In DNA, the CDR3 is TGTGCCAGCAGCGCCCAACGGGGCCAAGAGACCCAGTACTTC.

The chain employs TRBV5-1 and TRBJ2-1; weak D call: TRBD1 (6 bases). Looked up from germline, CDR1 is SGHRS and CDR2 is YFSETQ. The ends were cut back, 0 bases at V and 0 bases at J, with 10 bases in the middle. CDR3 length: 16 residues. The CDR3 nucleotides are TGCGCCAGCAGCTTGGGGGACACAACCTCCTACAATGAGCAGTTCTTC. As protein: CASSLGDTTSYNEQFF.

This clone was recorded once. The V call is TRBV29-1, the J call TRBJ2-7; D possibly corresponds to TRBD1 (5 bases). Trimming left V 4 bases short and J 3 bases short, with 16 bases between. Germline CDR1 is SQVTM and CDR2 is ANQGSEA. This CDR3 contains 14 residues. The chain's CDR3 is CSVGGQAIGYEQYF. The CDR3 coding sequence is TGCAGCGTTGGGGGCCAGGCTATAGGCTACGAGCAGTACTTC.

This sequence joins TRBV2 and TRBJ1-4; maybe TRBD1 (6 bases). CDR1 and CDR2 from the germline V gene are SNHLY and FYNNEI. Trimming removed 6 bases at V and 8 bases at J, with 16 bases between. The length of the CDR3 is 14 residues. DNA for the CDR3: TGTGCCAGCAGGCTAACAGGGCCGGCCGAAAAACTGTTTTTT. Translation: CASRLTGPAEKLFF. Full variable domain (outside the CDR3, taken from reference TRBV2 and TRBJ1-4): EPEVTQTPSHQVTQMGQEVILRCVPISNHLYFYWYRQILGQKVEFLVSFYNNEISEKSEIFDDQFSVERPDGSNFTLKIRSTKLEDSAMYFCASRLTGPAEKLFFGSGTQLSVL.

The rearrangement uses TRBV5-6 and TRBJ2-1; D unclear. Trimming left V 0 bases short and J 2 bases short, with 12 bases between. There are 16 residues in the CDR3. CDR1 and CDR2 from the germline V gene are SGHDT and YYEEEE. The CDR3 DNA is TGTGCCAGCAGCTTGGCCGGTCGCCGAGCCTACAATGAGCAGTTCTTC. Translating it yields CASSLAGRRAYNEQFF.

This chain links TRBV19 with TRBJ1-2; no firm D call. The CDR3 has 14 residues. V lost 1 base, J lost 1 base, and 7 bases lay in between. Looked up from germline, CDR1 is LNHDA and CDR2 is SQIVND (reference sequence). DNA of the CDR3: TGTGCCAGTAGTATAGCGCGGAGTAACTATGGCTACACCTTC. This codes for CASSIARSNYGYTF.

The J gene is TRBJ1-3, the V gene TRBV6-4; weak D call: TRBD1 (6 bases). CDR3 length: 17 amino acids. Germline assignment: CDR1 MRHNA and CDR2 SNTAGT. The germline V and J ends were trimmed by 0 bases and 0 bases, with 12 bases remaining between them. In DNA, the CDR3 is TGTGCCAGCAGTGACTCGATAGGACAGCGCTCTGGAAACACCATATATTTT. Translating it yields CASSDSIGQRSGNTIYF.

The rearrangement joins TRBV13 to TRBJ1-2; D unresolved. This CDR3 comprises 13 residues. Germline CDR1 reads PRHDT; CDR2 reads FYEKMQ (reference sequence). The V and J ends lost 3 bases and 4 bases respectively, with 9 bases between them. As DNA, the CDR3 is TGTGCCAGCAGCTTTCGGGGATTCTATGGCTACACCTTC. Protein sequence: CASSFRGFYGYTF.

The chain uses TRBV9 and TRBJ1-6; TRBD1 aligns across 9 bases. The germline V gene encodes CDR1 SGDLS and CDR2 YYNGEE. Trimming took 2 bases from V and 14 from J; bases not matched to a gene: 8. There are 14 residues in the CDR3. The CDR3 loop is CASSVGTGIKTLHF. For the CDR3, the DNA is TGTGCCAGCAGCGTCGGGACAGGGATTAAAACCCTCCACTTT.

The V call is TRBV5-6, the J call TRBJ1-1; 7 bases line up with TRBD1. V was clipped by 6 bases and J by 3 bases; unmatched bases: 2. From germline, CDR1 is SGHDT and CDR2 YYEEEE. The CDR3 is made up of 12 amino acids. The CDR3 DNA follows: TGTGCCAGCACCGGACAGGACACTGAAGCTTTCTTT. Protein product: CASTGQDTEAFF.

This chain connects TRBV30 to TRBJ1-2; D not resolved. CDR1 is GTSNPN, CDR2 SVGIG, per germline (reference sequence). The CDR3 covers 13 residues. V lost 5 bases to trimming and J lost 3 bases, with 13 bases between them. The CDR3 loop reads CAWGRNYDYGYTF. CDR3 nucleotide sequence: TGTGCCTGGGGGAGGAATTATGACTATGGCTACACCTTC.

The CDR3 nucleotides read TGCGCCAGCAGCCAAGTTCCGGGACAGATGGATTTTGGCTACACCTTC. It is translated as CASSQVPGQMDFGYTF. The V gene is TRBV4-1, the J gene TRBJ1-2, with TRBD1 matching over 7 bases. The germline CDR1 and CDR2 sequences are MGHRA and YSYEKL. J was trimmed by 7 bases and V by 1 base; bases with no gene match: 12. The CDR3 is 16 residues long.

The gene calls are TRBV4-1 and TRBJ2-5; a possible D gene is TRBD1 (5 bases). Germline V lookup: CDR1 MGHRA, CDR2 YSYEKL. Trimming shortened V by 1 base and J by 4 bases, and 7 bases separated the two germline ends. The CDR3 covers 13 residues. The CDR3 loop is CASSQVRGETQYF. The CDR3 DNA is TGCGCCAGCAGCCAAGTTAGGGGAGAGACCCAGTACTTC.

The rearrangement joins TRBV6-6 to TRBJ2-7, with TRBD1 matching 8 bases. CDR3 length: 14 residues. Germline V gene data show CDR1 as MNHNY and CDR2 as SVGAGI (reference sequence). The trim removed 5 bases at V and 2 bases at J, leaving 5 bases unmatched. This chain's CDR3 is CASSTTGVTYEQYV. The CDR3 nucleotides are TGTGCCAGCAGTACGACAGGGGTAACCTACGAGCAGTACGTC.

This clone has just a few counts. The CDR3 DNA reads as TGTGCCAGCAGTTTATTGCGGACAGACATGAACACTGAAGCTTTCTTT. It is translated as CASSLLRTDMNTEAFF. The V call is TRBV27, the J call TRBJ1-1; weak D call: TRBD1 (6 bases). Trimming stripped 1 base from V and 0 bases from J, with 12 bases between. Germline values: CDR1 MNHEY, CDR2 SMNVEV (reference sequence). The CDR3 totals 16 residues.

Only a few counts were recorded for this clone. The rearrangement joins TRBV7-8 to TRBJ1-1, with D tentatively TRBD1 (6 bases). V lost 1 base to trimming and J lost 10 bases, with 13 bases between them. Germline-derived CDR1 and CDR2 are SGHVS and FQNEAQ. This CDR3 has 13 residues. For the CDR3, the DNA is TGTGCCAGCAGCTTAGAGGGGGTAAGGGGAGCTTTCTTT. It specifies CASSLEGVRGAFF. Looking up the rest from reference TRBV7-8 and TRBJ1-1 gives the full variable domain: GAGVSQSPRYKVAKRGQDVALRCDPISGHVSLFWYQQALGQGPEFLTYFQNEAQLDKSGLPSDRFFAERPEGSVSTLKIQRTQQEDSAVYLCASSLEGVRGAFFGQGTRLTVV.

This clone was counted a few times. V is TRBV19 and J is TRBJ1-5, with a weak D call TRBD1 (5 bases). There are 13 residues in the CDR3. From germline, CDR1 is LNHDA and CDR2 SQIVND (reference sequence). Trimming pared 3 bases from V and 9 bases from J, leaving 12 bases between. The CDR3 DNA reads TGTGCCAGTAGTATTACAGGAGTCGGGCCCCAGCATTTT. It specifies CASSITGVGPQHF.